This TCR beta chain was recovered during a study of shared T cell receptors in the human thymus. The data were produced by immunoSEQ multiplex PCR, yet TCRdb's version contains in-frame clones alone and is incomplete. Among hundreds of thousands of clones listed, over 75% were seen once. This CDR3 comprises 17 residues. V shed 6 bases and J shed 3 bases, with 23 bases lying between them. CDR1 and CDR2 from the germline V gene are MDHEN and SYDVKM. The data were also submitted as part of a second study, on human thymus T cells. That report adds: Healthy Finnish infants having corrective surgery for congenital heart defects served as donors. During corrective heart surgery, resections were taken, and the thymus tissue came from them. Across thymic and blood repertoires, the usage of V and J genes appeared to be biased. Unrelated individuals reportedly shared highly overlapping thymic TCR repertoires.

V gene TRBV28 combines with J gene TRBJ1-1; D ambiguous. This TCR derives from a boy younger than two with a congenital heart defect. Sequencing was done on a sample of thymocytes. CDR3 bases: TGTGCCAGCAGCCAGTGTTTGACATTCAAGGTGGACACTGAAGCTTTCTTT. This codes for CASSQCLTFKVDTEAFF.